These 13 T cell receptor beta chains were all obtained from the same sample, sequenced in a study of T cell changes during pregnancy in multiple sclerosis. Assay used: immunoSEQ multiplex PCR; TCRdb lists only in-frame clones, some missing. The sample shows 60,000 to 90,000 clones, about 92% of them seen only once. Sequenced material: peripheral blood, taken after pregnancy. All receptors come from a female donor in good health, enrolled as a control in a pregnancy study.

The chain joins TRBV7-2 to TRBJ2-1, with a tentative D call TRBD2 (5 bases). From germline, CDR1 is SGHTA and CDR2 FQGNSA. Trimming cost V 2 bases and J 6 bases, with 26 bases left between them. The CDR3 has 19 residues. The DNA for the CDR3 is TGTGCCAGCAGCTTAAGGTTAGGGTTAAGCGGAGACCCGTTCAATGAGCAGTTCTTC. It is translated as CASSLRLGLSGDPFNEQFF.

The rearrangement joins TRBV21-1 to TRBJ1-5. TRBV21-1 is recorded as a pseudogene. The CDR3 spans 17 residues. For the CDR3, the DNA is TGTGCCAGCAGCAAAGGCGGGGTTCGTTCCAGCAATCAGCCCCAGCATTTT. This sequence encodes CASSKGGVRSSNQPQHF.

The chain couples TRBV11-2 to TRBJ2-2; D may be TRBD2 (5 bases). The CDR3 runs to 17 residues. Germline V gene lookup returns CDR1 SGHAT and CDR2 FQNNGV. Between the trimmed V and J ends, which lost 6 bases and 7 bases, there was a span of 24 bases. This chain's CDR3 is CASRAVGRGRVDGELFF. CDR3 sequence (DNA): TGTGCCAGCAGGGCCGTTGGGCGAGGGCGAGTTGACGGGGAGCTGTTTTTT. Variable domain in full (rest from reference TRBV11-2 and TRBJ2-2): EAGVAQSPRYKIIEKRQSVAFWCNPISGHATLYWYQQILGQGPKLLIQFQNNGVVDDSQLPKDRFSAERLKGVDSTLKIQPAKLEDSAVYLCASRAVGRGRVDGELFFGEGSRLTVL.

The chain recombines TRBV30 with TRBJ1-4, with 8 positions matching TRBD1. Trimming cost V 3 bases and J 6 bases; bases outside gene matches: 6. Per the germline V gene, CDR1 is GTSNPN and CDR2 is SVGIG (reference sequence). CDR3 length: 14 amino acids. CDR3 region: CAWSHRGGHEKLFF. CDR3 nucleotide sequence: TGTGCCTGGAGCCACAGGGGGGGGCATGAAAAACTGTTTTTT.

The CDR3 sequence: CASSISGGLNTEAFF. The CDR3 DNA sequence: TGTGCCAGCAGTATTTCAGGGGGCCTGAACACTGAAGCTTTCTTT. The rearrangement links TRBV7-2 to TRBJ1-1, with 8 nucleotides matching TRBD1. The CDR3 has 15 amino acids. V shed 6 bases and J 0 bases; nucleotides not matched to a gene: 6. Germline V gives CDR1 SGHTA, CDR2 FQGNSA.

The rearrangement uses TRBV13 and TRBJ2-7, with TRBD2 identical over 13 bases. V shed 4 bases, J shed 7 bases, and the junction held 13 bases outside the gene matches. Per the germline V gene, CDR1 is PRHDT and CDR2 is FYEKMQ (reference sequence). This CDR3 comprises 17 residues. CDR3 DNA sequence: TGTGCCAGCAGCTCCTGGGGCACTAGCGGGAGGGTGAGGGAGCAGTACTTC. Protein product: CASSSWGTSGRVREQYF. Using reference TRBV13 and TRBJ2-7 for the parts outside the CDR3, the full variable domain is AAGVIQSPRHLIKEKRETATLKCYPIPRHDTVYWYQQGPGQDPQFLISFYEKMQSDKGSIPDRFSAQQFSDYHSELNMSSLELGDSALYFCASSSWGTSGRVREQYFGPGTRLTVT.

The chain recombines TRBV5-1 with TRBJ2-7; 10 bases match TRBD1. The junction had 10 bases not matched to a gene; V was cut back by 1 base and J by 6 bases. The CDR3 has 16 residues. Germline loops: CDR1 SGHRS, CDR2 YFSETQ. The CDR3 region is CASSLQTGGVGGEQYF. CDR3 nucleotide sequence: TGCGCCAGCAGCTTGCAGACAGGGGGCGTCGGCGGCGAGCAGTACTTC.

The J gene is TRBJ1-1, the V gene TRBV7-2; tentative D call: TRBD1 (5 bases). Germline V gives CDR1 SGHTA, CDR2 FQGNSA. The germline V and J ends were trimmed by 2 bases and 4 bases, with 8 bases remaining between them. The CDR3 covers 13 residues. The CDR3 DNA reads TGTGCCAGCAGCTTACAGGGATCCACTGAAGCTTTCTTT. Protein product: CASSLQGSTEAFF.

This clone has only a few counts. This sequence joins TRBV5-1 and TRBJ1-3; 8 bases match TRBD1. Trimming cost V 2 bases and J 2 bases; bases outside gene matches: 6. CDR3 length: 16 residues. The germline V gene encodes CDR1 SGHRS and CDR2 YFSETQ. The CDR3 DNA follows: TGCGCCAGCAGCTTCCTGGGACAGGAGACTGGAAACACCATATATTTT. Translating gives CASSFLGQETGNTIYF.

J is TRBJ2-1 and V is TRBV9; tentatively, D is TRBD1 (5 bases). The germline V gene encodes CDR1 SGDLS and CDR2 YYNGEE. The CDR3 loop spans 13 amino acids. The V end lost 0 bases, the J end lost 8 bases, and 9 bases lay between the germline ends. The chain's CDR3 is CASSVEGVHEQFF. CDR3 bases: TGTGCCAGCAGCGTAGAAGGGGTCCATGAGCAGTTCTTC.

V is TRBV20-1 and J is TRBJ2-1; no reliable D call. V was trimmed by 5 bases and J by 6 bases, leaving 8 bases between them. From germline, CDR1 is DFQATT and CDR2 SNEGSKA (reference sequence). This CDR3 has 11 residues. For the CDR3, the DNA is TGCAGTGCTCCCGACATCAATGAGCAGTTCTTC. It is translated as CSAPDINEQFF.

This chain joins TRBV2 and TRBJ2-7, with TRBD1 identical over 8 bases. CDR3 length: 15 amino acids. The V and J ends lost 11 bases and 6 bases, in that order; junction bases with no gene match: 18. Germline CDR1 reads SNHLY; CDR2 reads FYNNEI. Here the CDR3 DNA reads TGTGCCTGTACCACAGACGGGACAGGCCCTGGCGAGCAGTACTTC. Amino acids: CACTTDGTGPGEQYF.

The rearrangement joins TRBV7-3 to TRBJ1-1; the match to TRBD1 covers 7 bases. J was trimmed by 4 bases and V by 5 bases; bases with no gene match: 10. This CDR3 is built from 15 residues. Germline CDR1 reads SGHTA; CDR2 reads FQGTGA. The CDR3 nucleotides are TGTGCCAGCAGCCAACGAGGGGGCTTGGGCACTGAAGCTTTCTTT. Its translation: CASSQRGGLGTEAFF.